This T cell receptor beta chain was captured in a study of sequential checkpoint blockade in melanoma. About the study: Arm A got nivolumab then ipilimumab; arm B the reverse, 1:1.

Trimming cost V 0 bases and J 10 bases, with 13 bases left between them. The length of the CDR3 is 13 residues. CDR1 and CDR2 from the germline V gene are GTSNPN and SVGIG (reference sequence). Produced via immunoSEQ multiplex PCR; TCRdb's table is partial and in-frame only. The table has about 40,000 clones, roughly 88% seen once; the top ten hold more than 10%. Treatment: randomized to nivolumab then ipilimumab (arm A) or the reverse (arm B). DNA-damaging chemotherapy had not been given to any patient beforehand. Sorted cells were live CD3+CD8+, lacking CD19 and CD56, from PBMCs. Sequences were derived from CD8+ T cells sorted from blood (inferred from file names), sampled from a patient given nivolumab and ipilimumab in sequence. The sequence derives from a human donor with melanoma. This chain links TRBV30 with TRBJ2-1, with TRBD2 as a possible D gene (6 bases). Here the CDR3 reads CAWSVVLAKEQFF. In DNA, the CDR3 is TGTGCCTGGAGTGTTGTTCTAGCGAAGGAGCAGTTCTTC.